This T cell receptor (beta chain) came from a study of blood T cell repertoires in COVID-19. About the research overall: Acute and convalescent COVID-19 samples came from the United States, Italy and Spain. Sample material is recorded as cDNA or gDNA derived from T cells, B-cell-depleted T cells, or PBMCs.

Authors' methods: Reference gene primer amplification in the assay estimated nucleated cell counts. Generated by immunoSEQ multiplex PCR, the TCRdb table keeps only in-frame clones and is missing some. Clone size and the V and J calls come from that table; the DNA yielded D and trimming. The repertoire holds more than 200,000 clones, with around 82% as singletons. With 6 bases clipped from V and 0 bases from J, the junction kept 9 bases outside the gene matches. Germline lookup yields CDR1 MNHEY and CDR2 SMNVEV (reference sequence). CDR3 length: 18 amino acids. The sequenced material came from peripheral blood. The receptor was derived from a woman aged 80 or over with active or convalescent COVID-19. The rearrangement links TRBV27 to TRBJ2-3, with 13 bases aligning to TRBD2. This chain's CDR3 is CASRRTSGRLISTDTQYF. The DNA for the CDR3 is TGTGCCAGCAGGCGGACTAGCGGGAGACTCATTAGCACAGATACGCAGTATTTT.